Below, 22 T cell receptor beta chains from the same sample are listed, as sequenced in a study of pediatric ulcerative colitis. The rectum was sampled with one to two pinch biopsies at colonoscopy. The protocol was immunoSEQ multiplex PCR, while the TCRdb copy is restricted to in-frame clones and leaves out a portion. The sample has 15,000 to 20,000 clones, more than 75% seen once. The sequencing input was gut tissue. The receptors stem from a boy aged 5 to 17 who was a control in a study of pediatric ulcerative colitis.

The chain links TRBV15 to TRBJ2-7; D perhaps matches TRBD2 (6 bases). V was pared by 5 bases and J by 5 bases, with 19 bases between. Germline CDR1 is LNHNV and CDR2 is YYDKDF (reference sequence). CDR3 length: 15 amino acids. CDR3 DNA: TGTGCCACCAGCTCCCAGGAGGGAGGATTCGACGAGCAGTACTTC. This sequence encodes CATSSQEGGFDEQYF.

The rearrangement joins TRBV27 to TRBJ2-3, with D possibly TRBD1 on 6 matching bases. With 7 bases removed from V and 3 bases from J, the gap between germline ends came to 8 bases. The CDR3 is 12 residues long. Per the germline V gene, CDR1 is MNHEY and CDR2 is SMNVEV (reference sequence). The DNA for the CDR3 is TGTGCCAGCATAGGACAGACAGATACGCAGTATTTT. Protein: CASIGQTDTQYF.

The CDR3 DNA sequence: TGTGCCAGCAGTTTATCCGGGACAGGGAGTTCACCCCTCCACTTT. It encodes CASSLSGTGSSPLHF. The gene calls are TRBV27 and TRBJ1-6; the match to TRBD1 covers 9 bases. Germline trimming cut 0 bases from V and 9 bases from J; bases unmatched to any gene: 3. CDR1 is MNHEY, CDR2 SMNVEV, per germline (reference sequence). The CDR3 runs 15 residues.

This clone was found once. This chain links TRBV25-1 with TRBJ1-6, with D hard to call. With 6 bases removed from V and 8 bases from J, the gap between germline ends came to 14 bases. Germline V lookup: CDR1 MGHDK, CDR2 SYGVNS. This CDR3 contains 14 residues. In DNA form, the CDR3 reads TGTGCCAGCAGCGGAGGAGTCGACTATTCACCCCTCCACTTT. Translated, it gives CASSGGVDYSPLHF.

J is TRBJ2-2 and V is TRBV27, with a tentative D call TRBD1 (5 bases). This CDR3 is 15 amino acids long. From germline, CDR1 is MNHEY and CDR2 SMNVEV (reference sequence). Trimming cost V 6 bases and J 4 bases, with 15 bases left between them. CDR3: CASRKFQGATGELFF. The CDR3 coding sequence is TGTGCCAGCAGGAAATTTCAAGGGGCCACCGGGGAGCTGTTTTTT.

The rearrangement uses TRBV29-1 and TRBJ2-7, with a weak D call TRBD1 (7 bases). Trimming left V 3 bases short and J 2 bases short, with 11 bases between. This CDR3 spans 13 amino acids. Germline CDR1 reads SQVTM; CDR2 reads ANQGSEA. Here the CDR3 reads CSVEGGQPYEQYF. In DNA form, the CDR3 reads TGCAGCGTTGAGGGGGGACAGCCCTACGAGCAGTACTTC.

The V gene is TRBV6-1, the J gene TRBJ1-1; D possibly corresponds to TRBD1 (6 bases). The CDR3 is 13 residues long. Trimming cost V 6 bases and J 8 bases, with 16 bases left between them. Germline assignment: CDR1 MNHNS and CDR2 SASEGT. This CDR3 is CASRDTRDREAFF. The CDR3 nucleotides read TGTGCCAGCAGAGACACGAGAGACAGGGAAGCTTTCTTT.

J is TRBJ2-3 and V is TRBV7-3; 10 bases are shared with TRBD2. The CDR3 consists of 14 residues. V dropped 9 bases and J dropped 0; count of bases not matched to a gene: 3. Per the germline V gene, CDR1 is SGHTA and CDR2 is FQGTGA. The CDR3 spells CASKRGGSTDTQYF. CDR3 in DNA: TGTGCCAGTAAGCGGGGGGGTAGCACAGATACGCAGTATTTT. The full variable domain, rest sourced from reference TRBV7-3 and TRBJ2-3, is GAGVSQTPSNKVTEKGKYVELRCDPISGHTALYWYRQSLGQGPEFLIYFQGTGAADDSGLPNDRFFAVRPEGSVSTLKIQRTERGDSAVYLCASKRGGSTDTQYFGPGTRLTVL.

This chain links TRBV10-3 with TRBJ2-7; the match to TRBD1 covers 9 bases. CDR1 and CDR2 (germline): ENHRY, SYGVKD. This CDR3 has 14 residues. The V segment lost 4 bases and the J segment 4 bases; nucleotides outside the gene matches: 5. The CDR3 sequence: CAISGTGDMYEQYF. As DNA, the CDR3 is TGTGCCATCAGTGGGACAGGGGATATGTACGAGCAGTACTTC.

The chain uses TRBV18 and TRBJ1-5; 9 nucleotides align to TRBD1. Trimming removed 6 bases from V and 9 bases from J; junction bases left unmatched: 12. Germline V gene sequence: CDR1 KGHSH, CDR2 LQKENI. This CDR3 has 15 residues. CDR3 loop: CASSPDRGPLGPQHF. As DNA, the CDR3 is TGTGCCAGCTCGCCGGACAGGGGCCCGTTGGGGCCCCAGCATTTT.

This chain joins TRBV9 and TRBJ2-1; 8 nucleotides line up with TRBD2. In germline, CDR1 is SGDLS, CDR2 YYNGEE. The ends lost 6 bases at V and 5 bases at J; junction bases unmatched: 10. The length of the CDR3 is 15 residues. In DNA form, the CDR3 reads TGTGCCAGCACCCAGGGGCTAGCGGGTAACAATGAGCAGTTCTTC. It codes for CASTQGLAGNNEQFF.

Note on this clone: Other DNA sequences in this sample translate to the same CDR3. The rearrangement links TRBV19 to TRBJ2-7; TRBD2 aligns across 11 bases. The CDR3 is 14 amino acids. Germline CDR1 reads LNHDA; CDR2 reads SQIVND (reference sequence). Germline trimming cut 5 bases from V and 3 bases from J; bases unmatched to any gene: 3. The chain's CDR3 is CASSETSGSYEQYF. The CDR3 bases are TGTGCCAGTAGTGAAACTAGCGGGAGCTACGAGCAGTACTTC. Full variable domain (missing parts from reference TRBV19 and TRBJ2-7): DGGITQSPKYLFRKEGQNVTLSCEQNLNHDAMYWYRQDPGQGLRLIYYSQIVNDFQKGDIAEGYSVSREKKESFPLTVTSAQKNPTAFYLCASSETSGSYEQYFGPGTRLTVT.

The rearrangement joins TRBV7-3 to TRBJ2-2; no clear D. The CDR3 spans 14 residues. V lost 6 bases to trimming and J lost 0 bases, with 8 bases between them. Germline V gives CDR1 SGHTA, CDR2 FQGTGA. CDR3 in DNA: TGTGCCAGCAGTTTTACCGCGAACACCGGGGAGCTGTTTTTT. Translation gives CASSFTANTGELFF.

The rearrangement joins TRBV9 to TRBJ2-2, with D maybe TRBD2 (6 bases). CDR1 is SGDLS, CDR2 YYNGEE, per germline. CDR3 length: 15 amino acids. V was trimmed by 0 bases and J by 3 bases, leaving 9 bases between them. For the CDR3, the DNA is TGTGCCAGCAGCGTAGGGGGAGGCGACACCGGGGAGCTGTTTTTT. Translated: CASSVGGGDTGELFF. The whole variable domain, remainder taken from reference TRBV9 and TRBJ2-2, is DSGVTQTPKHLITATGQRVTLRCSPRSGDLSVYWYQQSLDQGLQFLIQYYNGEERAKGNILERFSAQQFPDLHSELNLSSLELGDSALYFCASSVGGGDTGELFFGEGSRLTVL.

In nucleotides, the CDR3 is TGTGCTAGTGGTTTGGTAGCCACCCCTCGACGGGCCTACGAGCAGTACTTC. It yields the protein CASGLVATPRRAYEQYF. The chain has TRBV12-5 and TRBJ2-7, with D unclear. CDR3 length: 17 residues. Germline V CDR1 and CDR2: LGHNT, FRNRAP. V was pared by 0 bases and J by 2 bases, with 17 bases between.

The DNA of the CDR3 is TGTGCCAGCGCTAAGGCGGACCAAGAGACCCAGTACTTC. As protein: CASAKADQETQYF. The chain has TRBV6-5 and TRBJ2-5; D uncertain. The germline V gene encodes CDR1 MNHEY and CDR2 SVGAGI. CDR3 length: 13 residues. V was cut by 8 bases and J by 0 bases, with 10 bases left in between.

As regards this clone: Other DNA sequences within the sample encode an identical CDR3. V is TRBV7-3 and J is TRBJ2-3; TRBD2 is a possible D gene (5 bases). The V end lost 1 base, the J end lost 0 bases, and 8 bases lay between the germline ends. Per the germline V gene, CDR1 is SGHTA and CDR2 is FQGTGA. The CDR3 runs to 15 residues. The CDR3 reads CASSLNPGSTDTQYF. DNA of the CDR3: TGTGCCAGCAGCTTAAACCCGGGAAGCACAGATACGCAGTATTTT. Full variable domain (remainder filled in from reference TRBV7-3 and TRBJ2-3): GAGVSQTPSNKVTEKGKYVELRCDPISGHTALYWYRQSLGQGPEFLIYFQGTGAADDSGLPNDRFFAVRPEGSVSTLKIQRTERGDSAVYLCASSLNPGSTDTQYFGPGTRLTVL.

This clone is classed as medium-sized. V and J are TRBV6-1 and TRBJ2-6; D gene ambiguous. The CDR3 length is 17 residues. CDR1 and CDR2 from the germline V gene are MNHNS and SASEGT. Trimming shortened V by 1 base and J by 0 bases, and 10 bases separated the two germline ends. CDR3 sequence (DNA): TGTGCCAGCAGTGAAGTAAGACCGAGCTCTGGGGCCAACGTCCTGACTTTC. Translated: CASSEVRPSSGANVLTF.

The rearrangement joins TRBV6-5 to TRBJ1-2, with a tentative D call TRBD1 (5 bases). Looked up from germline, CDR1 is MNHEY and CDR2 is SVGAGI. The CDR3 has 14 amino acids. Trimming removed 5 bases at V and 4 bases at J, with 14 bases between. CDR3 sequence reads: CASSPDPGLYGYTF. The CDR3 region has the DNA TGTGCCAGCAGTCCCGATCCGGGACTCTATGGCTACACCTTC.

The chain combines TRBV11-1 with TRBJ2-7, with 9 bases identical to TRBD1. Germline values: CDR1 SGHAT, CDR2 FQDESV (reference sequence). V was clipped by 6 bases and J by 3 bases; unmatched bases: 6. The length of the CDR3 is 14 residues. The CDR3 DNA sequence: TGTGCCAGCAGAGGGGACAGGGAAGGCTACGAGCAGTACTTC. Translating it yields CASRGDREGYEQYF.

This sequence joins TRBV28 and TRBJ1-2; possibly TRBD1 for D (6 bases). Germline CDR1 MDHEN, CDR2 SYDVKM. Trimming took off 6 bases at V and 1 base at J, with 12 bases between the two ends. This CDR3 contains 14 residues. The CDR3 DNA reads as TGTGCCAGCAGCAGACAGGTTTATAACTATGGCTACACCTTC. Its translation: CASSRQVYNYGYTF.

V is TRBV18 and J is TRBJ1-2, with a possible D match to TRBD1 (6 bases). Trimming took 3 bases from V and 0 from J, leaving 14 bases between them. CDR3 length: 16 residues. Looked up from germline, CDR1 is KGHSH and CDR2 is LQKENI. The CDR3 is CASSPGRDRSNYGYTF. DNA of the CDR3: TGTGCCAGCTCACCTGGCCGTGACAGGTCTAACTATGGCTACACCTTC.